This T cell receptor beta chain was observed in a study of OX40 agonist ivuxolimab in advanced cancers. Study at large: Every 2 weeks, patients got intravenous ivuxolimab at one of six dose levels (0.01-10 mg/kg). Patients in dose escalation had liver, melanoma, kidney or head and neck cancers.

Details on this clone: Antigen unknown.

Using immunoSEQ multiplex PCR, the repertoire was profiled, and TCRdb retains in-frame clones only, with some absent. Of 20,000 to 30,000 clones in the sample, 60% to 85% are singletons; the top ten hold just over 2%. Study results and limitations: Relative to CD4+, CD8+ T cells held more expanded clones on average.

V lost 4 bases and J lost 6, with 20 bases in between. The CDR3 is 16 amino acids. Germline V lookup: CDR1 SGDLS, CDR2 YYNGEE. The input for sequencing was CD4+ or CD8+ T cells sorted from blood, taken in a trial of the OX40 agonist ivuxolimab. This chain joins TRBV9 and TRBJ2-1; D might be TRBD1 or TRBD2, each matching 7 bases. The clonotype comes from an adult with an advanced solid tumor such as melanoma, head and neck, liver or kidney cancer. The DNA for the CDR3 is TGTGCCAGCAGCTCCAGGGGGGGAAAAGAGAGCAATGAGCAGTTCTTC. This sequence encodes CASSSRGGKESNEQFF.